Below are 9 T cell receptor beta chains sequenced from a single sample in a study of regulatory T cells in long-lasting Graves disease. Indicated time point: persistent/refractory GD, antithyroid drugs over 5 years with positive TRAb. The TCR library was made from RNA extracted from PBMCs. Researchers made TCR beta libraries by using iRepertoire HTBI primers and running Arm-PCR on CDR3 regions. TCRdb re-analysed the multiplex PCR reads in MiXCR, keeping a single row per CDR3 protein. The sample has about 430,000 distinct CDR3 sequences, roughly a fifth seen once. The starting material was peripheral blood mononuclear cells (PBMCs), obtained when the disease was refractory, from a patient treated with antithyroid drugs. These receptors came from a female donor with Graves disease.

The rearrangement uses TRBV10-3 and TRBJ2-5; 10 nucleotides match TRBD2. The V segment lost 10 bases and the J segment 2 bases; nucleotides outside the gene matches: 7. The germline gives CDR1 ENHRY, CDR2 SYGVKD. This CDR3 spans 14 amino acids. The DNA of the CDR3 is TGTGCCACCACTAGCGGGAATGGTCAAGAGACCCAGTACTTC. It specifies CATTSGNGQETQYF.

The gene calls are TRBV7-8 and TRBJ2-6; 10 nucleotides align to TRBD1. Germline assignment: CDR1 SGHVS and CDR2 FQNEAQ. With 6 bases clipped from V and 6 bases from J, the junction kept 8 bases outside the gene matches. There are 16 residues in the CDR3. CDR3 protein: CASSYRDRGSANVLTF. The CDR3 nucleotides read TGTGCCAGCAGTTACCGGGACAGGGGCTCGGCCAACGTCCTGACTTTC.

This clonotype was counted only a few times. The likely explanation is a read error, given a far larger clone one base away. This rearrangement joins TRBV2 to TRBJ2-5; the match to TRBD2 covers 9 bases. Germline CDR1 reads SNHLY; CDR2 reads FYNNEI. This CDR3 contains 15 residues. The J segment lost 5 bases and the V segment lost 3 bases, leaving 7 bases of the junction unmatched. The CDR3 coding sequence is TGTGCCAGCAGTGACTTAGCGGGAGCATCCGAGACCCAGTACTTC. As protein: CASSDLAGASETQYF.

This clonotype was detected ten times or more. The chain joins TRBV7-8 to TRBJ2-7, with TRBD1 identical over 7 bases. The CDR3 is 14 amino acids. CDR1 is SGHVS, CDR2 FQNEAQ, per germline. The junction had 3 bases not matched to a gene; V was cut back by 2 bases and J by 2 bases. CDR3 DNA: TGTGCCAGCAGCTTACCGGGACAGCCCTACGAGCAGTACTTC. It yields the protein CASSLPGQPYEQYF.

This clonotype was seen at least ten times. The chain employs TRBV28 and TRBJ2-7; 7 bases align to TRBD2. This CDR3 comprises 12 residues. V was clipped by 6 bases and J by 7 bases; unmatched bases: 6. Germline assignment: CDR1 MDHEN and CDR2 SYDVKM. CDR3 DNA sequence: TGTGCCAGCAGAACACTAGCGCGAGAGCAGTACTTC. Amino acid sequence: CASRTLAREQYF.

The chain recombines TRBV30 with TRBJ2-5, with a weak D call TRBD1 (5 bases). CDR1 and CDR2 (germline): GTSNPN, SVGIG (reference sequence). V lost 3 bases to trimming and J lost 4 bases, with 9 bases between them. The length of the CDR3 is 12 residues. CDR3 sequence: CAWSGGAETQYF. CDR3 coding DNA: TGTGCCTGGAGCGGTGGGGCAGAGACCCAGTACTTC.

This clonotype was recorded many times. The chain joins TRBV6-2 or TRBV6-3 to TRBJ1-2; weak D call: TRBD1 (5 bases). Germline CDR1 reads MNHEY; CDR2 reads SVGEGT. The CDR3 is 12 amino acids. Trimming cost V 4 bases and J 7 bases, with 10 bases left between them. The CDR3 region has the DNA TGTGCCAGCAGTTCTGGGACGGCTGGCTACACCTTC. Translating gives CASSSGTAGYTF.

This chain connects TRBV20-1 to TRBJ2-5, with 11 bases matching TRBD2. This CDR3 region has 13 residues. CDR1 is DFQATT, CDR2 SNEGSKA, per germline (reference sequence). The J segment lost 3 bases and the V segment lost 6 bases, leaving 3 bases of the junction unmatched. In DNA form, the CDR3 reads TGCAGTGCAGGGACTAGCGGTGAAGAGACCCAGTACTTC. Translated: CSAGTSGEETQYF.

In this sample, this clonotype turned up many times. This sequence joins TRBV30 and TRBJ1-2; tentative D call: TRBD1 (5 bases). The CDR3 covers 14 residues. V was pared by 4 bases and J by 7 bases, with 19 bases between. Germline-derived CDR1 and CDR2 are GTSNPN and SVGIG (reference sequence). Here the CDR3 reads CAWNRGEKESGYTF. The CDR3 region has the DNA TGTGCCTGGAACCGGGGGGAAAAAGAGAGTGGCTACACCTTC. Looking up the rest from reference TRBV30 and TRBJ1-2 gives the full variable domain: SQTIHQWPATLVQPVGSPLSLECTVEGTSNPNLYWYRQAAGRGLQLLFYSVGIGQISSEVPQNLSASRPQDRQFILSSKKLLLSDSGFYLCAWNRGEKESGYTFGSGTRLTVV.